A selection of T cell receptor beta chains follows, all from one sample in a study of CDR3 diversity in severe acne. TCRdb analysed the PCR reads with MiXCR anew, one entry per CDR3 protein. The sample carries over 70,000 distinct CDR3 sequences, 51% recorded once. Sequencing was carried out using blood. These receptors originate from a male donor in good health, without acne. Both conserved end residues are part of each CDR3. Fields, in order: V gene, CDR3 protein.

>TRBV10-3
CATQLRGAREYAGPQHF
>TRBV7-2
CASSSGLAVAEQYF
>TRBV19
CASRFPSTDTQYF
>TRBV6-5
CASSYQTGGRSSTEAFF
>TRBV7-3
CASSRTGSAGNTIYF
>TRBV15
CATSRDVGAGDEQFF
>TRBV7-6
CATGGPGANVLTF
>TRBV11-3
CASSLAGSVQYF
>TRBV10-3
CAISEVQGERYGYTF
>TRBV12-3/TRBV12-4
CASGLGTTDTQYF
>TRBV6-2/TRBV6-3
CASRDRLAGEYEQYF
>TRBV20-1
CSAPPAGGVYNEQFF
>TRBV6-5
CASSYSTGKGQGESEQFF
>TRBV5-8
CASSLVGGISYEQYF
>TRBV20-1
CSASPGTIAEQYF
>TRBV7-9
CVSSLLDSAYEQYF
>TRBV2
CASSEAGGSSYEQYF
>TRBV15
CATSRGQGVRGTEAFF
>TRBV9
CASSVVLEGTGEQYF
>TRBV29-1
CSVGDREPYEQYF
>TRBV20-1
CSARTGLAEETQYF
>TRBV2
CASSSKQGFYGYTF
>TRBV24-1
CATSDHGTGFRTGELFF
>TRBV19
CASKLNYGYTF
>TRBV4-1
CASSQDRPDSPLHF